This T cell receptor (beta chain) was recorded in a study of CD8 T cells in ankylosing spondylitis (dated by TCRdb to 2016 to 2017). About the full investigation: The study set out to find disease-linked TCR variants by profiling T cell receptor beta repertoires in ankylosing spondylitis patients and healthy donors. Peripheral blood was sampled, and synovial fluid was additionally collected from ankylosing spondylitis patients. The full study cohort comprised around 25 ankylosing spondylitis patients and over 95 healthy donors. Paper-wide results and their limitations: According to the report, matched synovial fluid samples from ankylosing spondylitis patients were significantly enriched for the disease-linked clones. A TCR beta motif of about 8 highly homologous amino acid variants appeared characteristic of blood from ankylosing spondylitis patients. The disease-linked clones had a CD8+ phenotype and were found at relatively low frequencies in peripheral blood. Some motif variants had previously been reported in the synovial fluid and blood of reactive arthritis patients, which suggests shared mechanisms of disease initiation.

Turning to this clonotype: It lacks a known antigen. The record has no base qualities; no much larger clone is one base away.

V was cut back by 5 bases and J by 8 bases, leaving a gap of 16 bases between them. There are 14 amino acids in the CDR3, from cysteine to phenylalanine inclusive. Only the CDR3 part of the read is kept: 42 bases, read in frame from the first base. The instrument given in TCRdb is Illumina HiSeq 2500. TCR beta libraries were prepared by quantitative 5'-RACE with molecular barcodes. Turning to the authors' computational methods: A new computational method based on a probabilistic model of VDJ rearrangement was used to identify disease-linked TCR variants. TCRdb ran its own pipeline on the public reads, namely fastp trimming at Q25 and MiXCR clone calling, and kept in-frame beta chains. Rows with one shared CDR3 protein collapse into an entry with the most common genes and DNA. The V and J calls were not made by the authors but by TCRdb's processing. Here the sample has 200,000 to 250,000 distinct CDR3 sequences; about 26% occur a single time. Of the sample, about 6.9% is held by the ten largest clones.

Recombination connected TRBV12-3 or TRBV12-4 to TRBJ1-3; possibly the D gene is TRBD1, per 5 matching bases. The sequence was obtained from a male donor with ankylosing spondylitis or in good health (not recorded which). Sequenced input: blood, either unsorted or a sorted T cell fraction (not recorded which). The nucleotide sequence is TGTGCCAGCAGTCATACAGGACCCAGGGACACCATATATTTT. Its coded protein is CASSHTGPRDTIYF.